One sample yielded the 13 T cell receptor beta chains listed below, sequenced in a study of vaccination effects on CD4 cells after COVID-19. Some clones are missing from TCRdb's copy, which holds only in-frame ones; the method was immunoSEQ multiplex PCR. The sample has approximately 47,000 clones; 55% to 75% are singletons. The antigens for these receptors are not known. Once cultured for more than nine days, the cells underwent separation to obtain CD4+ T cells. All participants had two doses of either the BNT162b2 or mRNA-1273 vaccine. The sample here was CD4+ T cells from PBMCs cultured without peptide, taken after COVID-19 vaccination. The receptor source for this set is a human donor who received a COVID-19 vaccine.

The J gene is TRBJ2-3, the V gene TRBV3-1 (or the pseudogene TRBV3-2); D not certain. The CDR3 spans 15 residues. Trimming pared 1 base from V and 0 bases from J, leaving 8 bases between. The germline CDR1 and CDR2 sequences are LGHDT and YNNKEL (reference sequence). CDR3 nucleotide sequence: TGTGCCAGCAGCCAAGTTGTACTTAGCACAGATACGCAGTATTTT. Its translation: CASSQVVLSTDTQYF.

The gene calls are TRBV6-7 and TRBJ2-7, with D possibly being TRBD1 (6 bases). TRBV6-7 is an open reading frame, and its role is uncertain. The CDR3 runs 16 residues. V was clipped by 6 bases and J by 0 bases, with 18 bases between them. The CDR3 nucleotides read TGTGCCAGCAGGTTAGAAAAGGACAGTAGCTCCTACGAGCAGTACTTC. This codes for CASRLEKDSSSYEQYF.

This clone was seen only a few times. CDR3 region: CASSLVPSGSVDTQYF. CDR3 sequence (DNA): TGTGCCAGCAGCTTAGTTCCTAGCGGGAGTGTGGATACGCAGTATTTT. The chain employs TRBV7-8 and TRBJ2-3; 10 nucleotides match TRBD2. Trimming cost V 1 base and J 6 bases; bases outside gene matches: 7. Germline V gene data show CDR1 as SGHVS and CDR2 as FQNEAQ. The CDR3 contains 16 residues.

This chain joins TRBV23-1 and TRBJ1-5, with 7 bases aligning to TRBD1. TRBV23-1 is flagged as an ORF with uncertain function. The CDR3 consists of 16 residues. Trimming cost V 0 bases and J 7 bases; bases outside gene matches: 9. The CDR3, as DNA: TGCGCCAGCAGTCAATCGGGTACAGGGGTCCTACAGCCCCAGCATTTT. It codes for CASSQSGTGVLQPQHF.

The chain has TRBV5-5 and TRBJ2-5; unclear D gene. There are 12 residues in the CDR3. The germline V gene has CDR1 SGHKS and CDR2 YYEKEE (reference sequence). V was shortened by 0 bases and J by 3 bases, with 3 bases between the two germline ends. DNA for the CDR3: TGTGCCAGCAGCTTGGCCAAAGAGACCCAGTACTTC. It specifies CASSLAKETQYF.

The chain combines TRBV6-5 with TRBJ2-7, with D perhaps given as TRBD1 or TRBD2 (7 bases each). This CDR3 has 14 residues. Trimming shortened V by 6 bases and J by 3 bases, and 15 bases separated the two germline ends. Germline V CDR1 and CDR2: MNHEY, SVGAGI. The chain's CDR3 is CASRTGRGGYEQYF. CDR3 bases: TGTGCCAGCAGGACAGGGAGGGGAGGCTACGAGCAGTACTTC.

There are a few counts of this clone. This chain uses TRBV18 with TRBJ1-5, with D perhaps TRBD1 (6 bases). From germline, CDR1 is KGHSH and CDR2 LQKENI. This CDR3 comprises 17 residues. The V end lost 0 bases, the J end lost 0 bases, and 12 bases lay between the germline ends. CDR3 in amino acids: CASSPPNRANSNQPQHF. The CDR3 DNA reads TGTGCCAGCTCACCACCCAACAGGGCGAATAGCAATCAGCCCCAGCATTTT.

The genes are TRBV5-1 and TRBJ2-7; 9 positions match TRBD2. The V gene's germline CDR1 is SGHRS and CDR2 YFSETQ. The CDR3 runs 15 residues. V shed 4 bases and J 7 bases; nucleotides not matched to a gene: 12. The CDR3 loop is CASSLQTSGPPEQYF. The CDR3 DNA follows: TGCGCCAGCAGCCTACAGACTAGCGGCCCCCCGGAGCAGTACTTC. Supplemented by reference TRBV5-1 and TRBJ2-7, the full variable domain reads KAGVTQTPRYLIKTRGQQVTLSCSPISGHRSVSWYQQTPGQGLQFLFEYFSETQRNKGNFPGRFSGRQFSNSRSEMNVSTLELGDSALYLCASSLQTSGPPEQYFGPGTRLTVT.

The CDR3: CAISESLAGDTEAFF. DNA of the CDR3: TGTGCCATCAGTGAGTCGCTTGCAGGGGACACTGAAGCTTTCTTT. V is TRBV10-3 and J is TRBJ1-1; D possibly corresponds to TRBD1 (6 bases). CDR3 length: 15 residues. In germline, CDR1 is ENHRY, CDR2 SYGVKD. The V gene lost 0 bases and the J gene lost 3 bases, with 11 bases spanning the gap.

This clone was counted only a few times. The V and J genes are TRBV3-1 (or the pseudogene TRBV3-2) and TRBJ2-7; D remains ambiguous. The CDR3 has 13 residues. V gave up 3 bases and J gave up 0 bases, with 6 bases separating them. CDR1 and CDR2 from the germline V gene are LGHDT and YNNKEL (reference sequence). CDR3 residues: CASSHPLSYEQYF. The CDR3 DNA follows: TGTGCCAGCAGCCATCCCCTCTCCTACGAGCAGTACTTC.

V gene TRBV12-3 or TRBV12-4 combines with J gene TRBJ1-2; the D gene is possibly TRBD1 (6 bases). The length of the CDR3 is 13 residues. V dropped 4 bases and J dropped 7 bases, with 13 bases sitting between them. This CDR3 reads CASSSGERLGYTF. The DNA for the CDR3 is TGTGCCAGCAGTTCAGGGGAACGGCTTGGCTACACCTTC.

V gene TRBV6-5 combines with J gene TRBJ1-6; D not certain. The V gene's germline CDR1 is MNHEY and CDR2 SVGAGI. CDR3 size: 13 residues. The germline V and J ends were trimmed by 2 bases and 4 bases, with 3 bases remaining between them. CDR3 protein: CASSYGYNSPLHF. CDR3 coding DNA: TGTGCCAGCAGTTACGGGTATAATTCACCCCTCCACTTT.

The chain joins TRBV3-1 (or the pseudogene TRBV3-2) to TRBJ1-6; no clear D gene. The CDR3 loop spans 17 amino acids. V lost 3 bases and J 3 bases, leaving 15 bases between the germline ends. CDR1 is LGHDT, CDR2 YNNKEL, per germline (reference sequence). The CDR3 loop reads CASSQTALSGYNSPLHF. CDR3 DNA sequence: TGTGCCAGCAGCCAGACGGCTTTGTCGGGCTATAATTCACCCCTCCACTTT.